This TCR beta chain was captured in a study of beta chain features in type 1 diabetes. Study-level background: Healthy donors, compared against patients, showed similar age, gender and cell yields.

The study's findings and limits: For patients, the naive, central memory and Treg TCRB repertoires appeared more alike than for healthy donors. For type 1 diabetes patients, VDJ junctions showed fewer insertions and more deletions. Type 1 diabetes patients showed a moderate but significant shortening of TCRB CDR3s in all four CD4+ subsets. An over-representation of cells with high TCR expression could result from cDNA sequencing.

This CDR3 has 13 amino acids. Germline CDR1 reads SGHRS; CDR2 reads YFSETQ. V lost 3 bases, J lost 9 bases, and 3 bases stayed unmatched. As for this clone: Its antigen is still unknown.

Reverse transcribing all isolated RNA meant expressed TCRB transcripts were sequenced. Libraries were prepared by immunoSEQ multiplex PCR; TCRdb keeps only in-frame clonotypes and omits some of them. The sample lists roughly 700,000 clones, 13% occurring once. This chain links TRBV5-1 with TRBJ1-6; TRBD1 aligns across 7 bases. The clonotype originates from a man between 18 and 35 years old with type 1 diabetes. Sequencing input: naive CD4+ T cells from blood. The DNA for the CDR3 is TGCGCCAGCAGCTCAACAGGGGTTTCACCCCTCCACTTT. Its protein is CASSSTGVSPLHF. The full variable domain, rest sourced from reference TRBV5-1 and TRBJ1-6, is KAGVTQTPRYLIKTRGQQVTLSCSPISGHRSVSWYQQTPGQGLQFLFEYFSETQRNKGNFPGRFSGRQFSNSRSEMNVSTLELGDSALYLCASSSTGVSPLHFGNGTRLTVT.